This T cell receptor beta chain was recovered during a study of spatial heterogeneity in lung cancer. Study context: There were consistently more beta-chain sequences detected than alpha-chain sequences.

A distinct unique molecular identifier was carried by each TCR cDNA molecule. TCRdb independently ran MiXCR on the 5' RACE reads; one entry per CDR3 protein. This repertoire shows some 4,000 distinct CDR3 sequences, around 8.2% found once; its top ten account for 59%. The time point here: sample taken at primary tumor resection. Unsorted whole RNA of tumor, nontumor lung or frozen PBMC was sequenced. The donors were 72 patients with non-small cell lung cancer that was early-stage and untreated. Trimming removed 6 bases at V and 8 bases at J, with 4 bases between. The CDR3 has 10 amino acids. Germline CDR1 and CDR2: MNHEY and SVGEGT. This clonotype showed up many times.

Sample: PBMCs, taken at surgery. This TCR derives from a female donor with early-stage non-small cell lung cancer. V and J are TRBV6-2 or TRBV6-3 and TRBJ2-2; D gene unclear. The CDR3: CASRDGELFF. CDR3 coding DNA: TGTGCCAGCAGGGATGGGGAGCTGTTTTTT.